A single sample gave rise to the 14 T cell receptor beta chains below, sequenced in a study of T cells in tuberculosis. Method: immunoSEQ multiplex PCR; TCRdb's copy keeps in-frame clones and lacks some. The sample carries 30,000 to 35,000 clones, 80% to 95% recorded once. The sequencing sample was made of PBMCs. These receptors were collected from a donor between 10 and 29 years old with latent tuberculosis or without tuberculosis infection. Some clones in this sample may be carry-over from other donors' samples.

The chain couples TRBV5-6 to TRBJ1-6, with 9 bases fitting TRBD1. The ends lost 0 bases at V and 9 bases at J; junction bases unmatched: 10. Germline-derived CDR1 and CDR2 are SGHDT and YYEEEE. The CDR3 runs 17 residues. CDR3 residues: CASSLDLRTGDTSPLHF. The CDR3 bases are TGTGCCAGCAGCTTGGATCTTCGGACAGGGGATACTTCACCCCTCCACTTT. The whole variable domain, filled in from reference TRBV5-6 and TRBJ1-6, reads DAGVTQSPTHLIKTRGQQVTLRCSPKSGHDTVSWYQQALGQGPQFIFQYYEEEERQRGNFPDRFSGHQFPNYSSELNVNALLLGDSALYLCASSLDLRTGDTSPLHFGNGTRLTVT.

This clone is labeled medium-sized. This same CDR3 is encoded by further DNA sequences in the sample. The chain has TRBV27 and TRBJ2-6; D is unresolved. Germline assignment: CDR1 MNHEY and CDR2 SMNVEV (reference sequence). V was cut by 7 bases and J by 1 base, with 8 bases left in between. The CDR3 has 14 amino acids. CDR3 amino acids: CASTSGSGANVLTF. In nucleotides, the CDR3 is TGTGCCAGCACCTCAGGATCTGGGGCCAACGTCCTGACTTTC.

The rearrangement links TRBV6-1 to TRBJ1-2; TRBD1 matches 7 bases. Trimming removed 4 bases from V and 5 bases from J; junction bases left unmatched: 10. The germline V gene has CDR1 MNHNS and CDR2 SASEGT. The CDR3 extends over 15 amino acids. CDR3 sequence: CASSGERTGEYGYTF. Here the CDR3 DNA reads TGTGCCAGCAGTGGAGAAAGGACAGGCGAATATGGCTACACCTTC.

This clone was found once. The chain combines TRBV11-2 with TRBJ2-7; 11 bases line up with TRBD2. The CDR3 length is 16 residues. The V and J ends lost 5 bases and 2 bases, in that order; junction bases with no gene match: 8. Germline CDR1 reads SGHAT; CDR2 reads FQNNGV. CDR3 sequence (DNA): TGTGCCAGCAGCCCGATAGCGGGAGGGCCCGCCTACGAGCAGTACTTC. This sequence encodes CASSPIAGGPAYEQYF.

The CDR3: CASSLDSYGYTF. Written as DNA, the CDR3 is TGTGCCAGCAGCTTGGACAGCTATGGCTACACCTTC. The chain carries TRBV5-4 and TRBJ1-2; D gene ambiguous. Deletions cut 0 bases from V and 4 bases from J, with 4 bases between. The germline V gene has CDR1 SGHNT and CDR2 YYREEE (reference sequence). There are 12 residues in the CDR3.

The genes are TRBV19 and TRBJ1-1; possible D gene TRBD1, 6 bases. This CDR3 region has 15 residues. Germline values: CDR1 LNHDA, CDR2 SQIVND (reference sequence). V was shortened by 7 bases and J by 5 bases, with 20 bases between the two germline ends. The chain's CDR3 is CASIRMAGATTEAFF. The CDR3 nucleotides read TGTGCCAGTATCCGAATGGCGGGGGCAACGACTGAAGCTTTCTTT. Together with reference TRBV19 and TRBJ1-1, the CDR3 gives the full variable domain: DGGITQSPKYLFRKEGQNVTLSCEQNLNHDAMYWYRQDPGQGLRLIYYSQIVNDFQKGDIAEGYSVSREKKESFPLTVTSAQKNPTAFYLCASIRMAGATTEAFFGQGTRLTVV.

J is TRBJ1-1 and V is TRBV7-9; no clear D. The CDR3 runs to 16 residues. Trimming took off 8 bases at V and 1 base at J, with 20 bases between the two ends. CDR1 and CDR2 (germline): SEHNR, FQNEAQ (reference sequence). CDR3 residues: CASRLPPGRENTEAFF. In DNA form, the CDR3 reads TGTGCCAGCCGATTACCGCCTGGGAGGGAGAACACTGAAGCTTTCTTT. Full variable domain (rest looked up from reference TRBV7-9 and TRBJ1-1): DTGVSQNPRHKITKRGQNVTFRCDPISEHNRLYWYRQTLGQGPEFLTYFQNEAQLEKSRLLSDRFSAERPKGSFSTLEIQRTEQGDSAMYLCASRLPPGRENTEAFFGQGTRLTVV.

J is TRBJ1-1 and V is TRBV2; D ambiguous. The V end was cut by 5 bases, the J end by 0 bases, with 10 bases between. Germline V lookup: CDR1 SNHLY, CDR2 FYNNEI. The CDR3 loop spans 14 amino acids. CDR3 in DNA: TGTGCCAGCAGTCTACAGATAATGAACACTGAAGCTTTCTTT. Translating gives CASSLQIMNTEAFF.

The rearrangement uses TRBV5-1 and TRBJ1-3, with D possibly TRBD1 on 5 matching bases. With 2 bases removed from V and 0 bases from J, the gap between germline ends came to 12 bases. This CDR3 spans 16 amino acids. CDR1 and CDR2 (germline): SGHRS, YFSETQ. The CDR3 DNA follows: TGCGCCAGCAGCTTTGACAGCCCGGACTCTGGAAACACCATATATTTT. This encodes CASSFDSPDSGNTIYF.

The chain combines TRBV27 with TRBJ2-7; 7 nucleotides line up with TRBD1. Looked up from germline, CDR1 is MNHEY and CDR2 is SMNVEV (reference sequence). V shed 4 bases, J shed 4 bases, and the junction held 4 bases outside the gene matches. This CDR3 spans 13 amino acids. The CDR3 region has the DNA TGTGCCAGCAGTTCCTCGGGACAGTACGAGCAGTACTTC. Translating gives CASSSSGQYEQYF.

The chain employs TRBV19 and TRBJ1-5, with 11 bases matching TRBD1. V trimming: 3 bases; J trimming: 0 bases; junction bases outside the gene matches: 7. The CDR3 has 18 residues. Germline CDR1 and CDR2: LNHDA and SQIVND (reference sequence). CDR3 coding DNA: TGTGCCAGTAGTATCGGACAGGGGGCTTCTCTTAGCAATCAGCCCCAGCATTTT. Residues: CASSIGQGASLSNQPQHF.

The rearrangement joins TRBV4-1 to TRBJ2-2; possible D gene TRBD2, 5 bases. Trimming took 3 bases from V and 7 from J, leaving 15 bases between them. CDR1 and CDR2 from the germline V gene are MGHRA and YSYEKL. The CDR3 totals 15 residues. DNA for the CDR3: TGCGCCAGCAGCCAGGGTGTTGGACGGGACGGGGAGCTGTTTTTT. Amino acid sequence: CASSQGVGRDGELFF.

The chain couples TRBV7-8 to TRBJ1-1; D not resolved. CDR3 size: 12 residues. Per germline, CDR1 SGHVS and CDR2 FQNEAQ. Trimming took off 3 bases at V and 6 bases at J, with 8 bases between the two ends. Here the CDR3 DNA reads TGTGCCAGCAGCTTCTCAGAGGCTGAAGCTTTCTTT. This codes for CASSFSEAEAFF.

J is TRBJ2-7 and V is TRBV2; a possible D gene is TRBD2 (7 bases). Germline CDR1 SNHLY, CDR2 FYNNEI. Deletions cut 2 bases from V and 7 bases from J, with 12 bases between. The CDR3 has 13 residues. In DNA form, the CDR3 reads TGTGCCAGCAGTGAATCGGGGGGCGGGGAGCAGTACTTC. Protein product: CASSESGGGEQYF.